The present T cell receptor beta chain was sequenced within a study of radiotherapy plus CTLA-4 blockade in lung cancer. Chemo-refractory metastatic non-small-cell lung cancer patients were treated with focal radiation plus CTLA-4 blockade with ipilimumab. This clone has a handful of counts. What it binds is not known. Trimming pared 0 bases from V and 4 bases from J, leaving 6 bases between. This CDR3 comprises 13 residues. The V gene's germline CDR1 is MGHRA and CDR2 YSYEKL. Notes on the study in general: In blood, early T cell clone dynamics reportedly predicted response best, together with interferon-beta.

Produced via immunoSEQ multiplex PCR; TCRdb's table is partial and in-frame only. The sample contains more than 55,000 clones, over 65% of which appear only once. The sequence came from a human donor with non-small cell lung cancer who had a partial response to radiotherapy plus ipilimumab. The source material was peripheral blood, sampled from a patient treated with radiotherapy plus ipilimumab. The rearrangement joins TRBV4-1 to TRBJ1-1; no clear D. The CDR3, as DNA: TGCGCCAGCAGCCAAGATGACACCACTGAAGCTTTCTTT. It is translated as CASSQDDTTEAFF.